The T cell receptor (beta chain) under discussion was sequenced for a study of T-cell reconstitution after alpha-beta-depleted transplantation in children. Points from the study as a whole: Several hundred graft clones that had expanded were reportedly the source of alpha-beta T cells about two months after transplant.

The V gene lost 0 bases and the J gene lost 3 bases, with 9 bases spanning the gap. Looked up from germline, CDR1 is SGHRS and CDR2 is YFSETQ. The CDR3 is 14 residues long. The TCRbeta library incorporated unique molecular identifiers. TCRdb reprocessed the PCR reads via MiXCR and lists one record per CDR3 protein. The repertoire holds 60,000 to 100,000 distinct CDR3 sequences, with 15% to 20% as singletons. Comments on this clonotype: The antigen remains unidentified.

The V call is TRBV5-1, the J call TRBJ1-1; no reliable D call. The TCR comes from a male patient aged 2-15 years who had a stem cell transplant for acute lymphoblastic leukemia, so the T cells may come from the graft donor. Sequencing was performed on PBMCs, mostly from graft donor cells, taken 360 days after TCRalphabeta/CD19-depleted stem cell transplant. CDR3 in amino acids: CASSLGPGYTEAFF. The CDR3 region has the DNA TGCGCCAGCAGCTTGGGACCCGGTTACACTGAAGCTTTCTTT.